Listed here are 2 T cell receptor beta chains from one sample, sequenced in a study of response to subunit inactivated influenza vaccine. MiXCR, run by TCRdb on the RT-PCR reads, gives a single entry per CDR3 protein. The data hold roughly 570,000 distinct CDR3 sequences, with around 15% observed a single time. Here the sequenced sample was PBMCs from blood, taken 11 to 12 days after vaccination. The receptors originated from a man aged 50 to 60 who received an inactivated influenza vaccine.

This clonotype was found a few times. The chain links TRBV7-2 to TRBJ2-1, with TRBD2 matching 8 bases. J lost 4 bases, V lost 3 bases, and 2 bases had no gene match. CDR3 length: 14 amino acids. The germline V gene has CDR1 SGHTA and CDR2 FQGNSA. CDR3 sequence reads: CASSFASGYNEQFF. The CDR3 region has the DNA TGTGCCAGCAGCTTCGCTAGCGGGTACAATGAGCAGTTCTTC.

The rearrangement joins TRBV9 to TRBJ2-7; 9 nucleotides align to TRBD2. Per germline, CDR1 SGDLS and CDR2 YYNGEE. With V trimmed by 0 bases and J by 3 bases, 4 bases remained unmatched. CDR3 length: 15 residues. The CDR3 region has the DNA TGTGCCAGCAGCGTAGGACTAGCGGAGCTCTACGAGCAGTACTTC. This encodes CASSVGLAELYEQYF.